Sequencing of this T cell receptor beta chain was carried out in a study of T cell responses to AZD1222 COVID-19 vaccine. Whole-study results and caveats: Reports indicate that nearly half of spike-specific TCRs are directed at unmutated variant regions. Repertoires were obtained only post-peak T cell response.

Some clones are missing from TCRdb's copy, which holds only in-frame ones; the method was immunoSEQ multiplex PCR. Of about 140,000 clones detected, 93% appear once; the ten largest clones hold about 5.1%. The CDR3 has 16 amino acids. From germline, CDR1 is SGHRS and CDR2 YFSETQ. V was shortened by 0 bases and J by 0 bases, with 10 bases between the two germline ends. Note on this clone: Its antigen is not identified.

V is TRBV5-1 and J is TRBJ1-3, with a tentative D call TRBD1 (5 bases). The clonotype comes from an adult in good health. Sequencing used peripheral blood, obtained on day 0 of AZD1222 vaccination. The DNA of the CDR3 is TGCGCCAGCAGCTTGGGCGACAGAAGCTCTGGAAACACCATATATTTT. This codes for CASSLGDRSSGNTIYF. Together with reference TRBV5-1 and TRBJ1-3, the CDR3 gives the full variable domain: KAGVTQTPRYLIKTRGQQVTLSCSPISGHRSVSWYQQTPGQGLQFLFEYFSETQRNKGNFPGRFSGRQFSNSRSEMNVSTLELGDSALYLCASSLGDRSSGNTIYFGEGSWLTVV.